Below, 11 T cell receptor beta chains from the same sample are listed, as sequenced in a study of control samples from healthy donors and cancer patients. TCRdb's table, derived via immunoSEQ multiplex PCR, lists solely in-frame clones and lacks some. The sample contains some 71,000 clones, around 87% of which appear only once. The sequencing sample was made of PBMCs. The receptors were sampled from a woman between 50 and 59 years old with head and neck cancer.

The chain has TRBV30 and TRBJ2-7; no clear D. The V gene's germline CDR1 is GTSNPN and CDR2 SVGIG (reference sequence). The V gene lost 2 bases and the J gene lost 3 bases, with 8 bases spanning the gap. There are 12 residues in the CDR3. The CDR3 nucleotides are TGTGCCTGGAGTTCCTTGAGCTACGAGCAGTACTTC. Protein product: CAWSSLSYEQYF.

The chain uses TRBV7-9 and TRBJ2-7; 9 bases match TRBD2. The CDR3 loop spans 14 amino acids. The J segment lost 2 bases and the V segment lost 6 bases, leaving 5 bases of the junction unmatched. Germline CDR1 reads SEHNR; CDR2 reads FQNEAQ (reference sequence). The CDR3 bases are TGTGCCAGCAGTCCTAGCGGGGTCGCCTACGAGCAGTACTTC. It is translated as CASSPSGVAYEQYF.

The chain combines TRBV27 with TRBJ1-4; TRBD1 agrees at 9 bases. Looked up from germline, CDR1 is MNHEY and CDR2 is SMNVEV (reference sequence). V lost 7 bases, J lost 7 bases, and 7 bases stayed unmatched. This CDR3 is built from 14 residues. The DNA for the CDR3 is TGTGCCAGCACCTTACCGGGACAGGGTGAAAAACTGTTTTTT. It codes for CASTLPGQGEKLFF.

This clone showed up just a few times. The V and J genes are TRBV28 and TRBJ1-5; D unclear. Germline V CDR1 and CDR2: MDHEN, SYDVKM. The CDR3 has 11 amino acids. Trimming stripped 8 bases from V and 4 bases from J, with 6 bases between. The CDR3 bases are TGTGCCAGCGAAGGGAATCAGCCCCAGCATTTT. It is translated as CASEGNQPQHF.

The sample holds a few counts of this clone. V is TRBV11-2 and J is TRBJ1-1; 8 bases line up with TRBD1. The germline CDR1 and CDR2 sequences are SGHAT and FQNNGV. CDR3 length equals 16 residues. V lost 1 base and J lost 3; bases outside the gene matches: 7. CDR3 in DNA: TGTGCCAGCAGCTTAGGTCGCCAGGACAGGGACACTGAAGCTTTCTTT. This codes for CASSLGRQDRDTEAFF.

DNA for the CDR3: TGTGCCAGCAGCGCCCGGACCCCGGGTAATCAGCCCCAGCATTTT. Translating it yields CASSARTPGNQPQHF. The chain links TRBV28 to TRBJ1-5; D remains ambiguous. The V gene's germline CDR1 is MDHEN and CDR2 SYDVKM. The CDR3 is made up of 15 amino acids. V was clipped by 6 bases and J by 4 bases, with 16 bases between them.

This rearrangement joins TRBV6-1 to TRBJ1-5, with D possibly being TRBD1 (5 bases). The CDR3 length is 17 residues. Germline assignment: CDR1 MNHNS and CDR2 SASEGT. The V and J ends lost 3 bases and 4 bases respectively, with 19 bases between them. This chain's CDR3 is CASSDRASSVGNQPQHF. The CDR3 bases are TGTGCCAGCAGTGACAGGGCTTCGTCAGTAGGGAATCAGCCCCAGCATTTT.

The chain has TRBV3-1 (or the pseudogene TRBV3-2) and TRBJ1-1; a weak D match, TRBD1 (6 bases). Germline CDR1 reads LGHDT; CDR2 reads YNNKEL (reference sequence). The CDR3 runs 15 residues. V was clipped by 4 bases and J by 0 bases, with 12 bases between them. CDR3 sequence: CASSLGGSMNTEAFF. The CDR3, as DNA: TGTGCCAGCAGCCTAGGGGGTTCGATGAACACTGAAGCTTTCTTT.

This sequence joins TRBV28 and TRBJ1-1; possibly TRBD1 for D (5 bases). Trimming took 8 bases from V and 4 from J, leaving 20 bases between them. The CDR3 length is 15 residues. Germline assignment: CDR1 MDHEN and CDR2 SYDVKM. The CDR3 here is CASGPRGGRSTEAFF. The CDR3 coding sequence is TGTGCCAGCGGACCTCGGGGGGGGAGGAGCACTGAAGCTTTCTTT.

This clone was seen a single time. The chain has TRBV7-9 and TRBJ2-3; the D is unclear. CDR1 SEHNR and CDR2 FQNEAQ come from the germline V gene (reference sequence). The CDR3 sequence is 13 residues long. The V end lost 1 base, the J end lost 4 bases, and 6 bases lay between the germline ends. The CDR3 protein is CASSLVNADTQYF. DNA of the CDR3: TGTGCCAGCAGCTTAGTGAATGCAGATACGCAGTATTTT.

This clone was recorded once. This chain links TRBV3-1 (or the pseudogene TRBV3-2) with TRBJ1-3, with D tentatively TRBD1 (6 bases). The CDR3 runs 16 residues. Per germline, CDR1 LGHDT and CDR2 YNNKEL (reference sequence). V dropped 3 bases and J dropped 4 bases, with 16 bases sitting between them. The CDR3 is CASSQGPRGLGNTIYF. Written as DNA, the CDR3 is TGTGCCAGCAGCCAGGGACCCAGGGGCTTGGGAAACACCATATATTTT.